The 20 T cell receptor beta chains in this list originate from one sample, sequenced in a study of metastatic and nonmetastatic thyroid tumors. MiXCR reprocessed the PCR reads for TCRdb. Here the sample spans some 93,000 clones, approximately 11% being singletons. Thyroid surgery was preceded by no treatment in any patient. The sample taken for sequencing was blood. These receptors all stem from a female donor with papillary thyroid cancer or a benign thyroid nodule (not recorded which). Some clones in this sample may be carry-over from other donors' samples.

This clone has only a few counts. Here the CDR3 reads CASSDPGGNEQFF. The CDR3 nucleotides read TGTGCCAGCAGTGATCCAGGGGGGAATGAGCAGTTCTTC. The chain joins TRBV6-1 to TRBJ2-1; maybe TRBD1 (7 bases). The germline gives CDR1 MNHNS, CDR2 SASEGT. CDR3 length equals 13 residues. Trimming cost V 3 bases and J 7 bases, with 10 bases left between them.

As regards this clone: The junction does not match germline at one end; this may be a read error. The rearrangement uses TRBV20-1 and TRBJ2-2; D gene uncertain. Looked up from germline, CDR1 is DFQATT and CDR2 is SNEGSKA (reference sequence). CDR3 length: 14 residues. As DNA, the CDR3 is TGCAGTGCTAGTATCAGCGTAGACACCGGAGAGCTGTTTTTT. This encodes CSASISVDTGELFF.

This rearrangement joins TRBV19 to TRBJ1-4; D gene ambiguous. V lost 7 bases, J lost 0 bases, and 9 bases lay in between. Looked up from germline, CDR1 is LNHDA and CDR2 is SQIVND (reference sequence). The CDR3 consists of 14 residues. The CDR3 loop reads CASTYTPTNEKLFF. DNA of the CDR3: TGTGCCAGTACCTACACTCCAACTAATGAAAAACTGTTTTTT.

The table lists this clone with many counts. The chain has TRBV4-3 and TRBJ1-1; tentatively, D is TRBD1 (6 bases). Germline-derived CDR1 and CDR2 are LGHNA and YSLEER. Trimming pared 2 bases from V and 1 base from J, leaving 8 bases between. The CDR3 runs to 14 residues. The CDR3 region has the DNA TGCGCCAGCAGCCAACTACAGGGGAACACTGAAGCTTTCTTT. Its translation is CASSQLQGNTEAFF.

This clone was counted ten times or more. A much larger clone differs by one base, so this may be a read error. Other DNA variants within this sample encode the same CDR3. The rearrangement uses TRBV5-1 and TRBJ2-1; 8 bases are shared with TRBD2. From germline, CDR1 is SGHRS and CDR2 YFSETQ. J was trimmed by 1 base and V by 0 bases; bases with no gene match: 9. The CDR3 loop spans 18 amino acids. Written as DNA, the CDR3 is TGCGCCAGCAGCTTGGGTTTGGGATTAGCGGGGTCCTACAATGAGCAGTTCTTC. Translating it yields CASSLGLGLAGSYNEQFF.

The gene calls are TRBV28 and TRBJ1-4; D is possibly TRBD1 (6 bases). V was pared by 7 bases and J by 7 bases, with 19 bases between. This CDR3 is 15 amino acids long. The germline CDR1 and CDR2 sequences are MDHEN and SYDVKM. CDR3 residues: CASNRVGGDTEKLFF. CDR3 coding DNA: TGTGCCAGCAATCGCGTGGGGGGGGACACTGAAAAACTGTTTTTT. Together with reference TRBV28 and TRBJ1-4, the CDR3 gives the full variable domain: DVKVTQSSRYLVKRTGEKVFLECVQDMDHENMFWYRQDPGLGLRLIYFSYDVKMKEKGDIPEGYSVSREKKERFSLILESASTNQTSMYLCASNRVGGDTEKLFFGSGTQLSVL.

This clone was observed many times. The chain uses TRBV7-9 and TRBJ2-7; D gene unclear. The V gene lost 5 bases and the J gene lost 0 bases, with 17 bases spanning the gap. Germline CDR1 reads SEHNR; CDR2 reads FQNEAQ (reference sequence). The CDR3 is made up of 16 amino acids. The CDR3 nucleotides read TGTGCCAGCAGCCCCATGGGCCAATTTTCCTCCTACGAGCAGTACTTC. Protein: CASSPMGQFSSYEQYF.

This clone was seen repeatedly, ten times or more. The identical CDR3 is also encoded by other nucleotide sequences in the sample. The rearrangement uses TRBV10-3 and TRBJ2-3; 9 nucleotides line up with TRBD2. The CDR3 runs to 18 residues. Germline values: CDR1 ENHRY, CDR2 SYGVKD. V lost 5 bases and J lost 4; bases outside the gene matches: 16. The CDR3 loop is CAISPPGSAGGPPDTQYF. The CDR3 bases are TGTGCCATCAGTCCCCCTGGGTCTGCGGGAGGGCCACCAGATACGCAGTATTTT.

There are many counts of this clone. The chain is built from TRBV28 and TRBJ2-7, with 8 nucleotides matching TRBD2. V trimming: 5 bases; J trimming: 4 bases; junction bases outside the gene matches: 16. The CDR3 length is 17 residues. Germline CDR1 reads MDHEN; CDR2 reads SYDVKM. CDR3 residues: CASSPKGWKRGIYEQYF. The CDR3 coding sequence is TGTGCCAGCAGTCCAAAAGGATGGAAGCGGGGGATTTACGAGCAGTACTTC.

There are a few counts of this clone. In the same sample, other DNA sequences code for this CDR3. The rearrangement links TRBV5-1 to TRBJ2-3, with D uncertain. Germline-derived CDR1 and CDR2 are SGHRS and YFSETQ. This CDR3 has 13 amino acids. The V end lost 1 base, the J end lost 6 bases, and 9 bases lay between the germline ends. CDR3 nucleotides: TGCGCCAGCAGCTTGTCCTTTGGGGATACGCAGTATTTT. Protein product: CASSLSFGDTQYF. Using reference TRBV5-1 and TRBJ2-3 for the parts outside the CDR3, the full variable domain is KAGVTQTPRYLIKTRGQQVTLSCSPISGHRSVSWYQQTPGQGLQFLFEYFSETQRNKGNFPGRFSGRQFSNSRSEMNVSTLELGDSALYLCASSLSFGDTQYFGPGTRLTVL.

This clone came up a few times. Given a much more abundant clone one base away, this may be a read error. The CDR3 loop reads CASSLAPGEAGANEKLFF. The CDR3 coding sequence is TGTGCCAGCAGCTTAGCTCCAGGGGAAGCTGGGGCTAATGAAAAACTGTTTTTT. This chain connects TRBV9 to TRBJ1-4, with D perhaps matching TRBD1 (6 bases). CDR1 and CDR2 from the germline V gene are SGDLS and YYNGEE. The CDR3 runs to 18 residues. With 4 bases removed from V and 3 bases from J, the gap between germline ends came to 22 bases.

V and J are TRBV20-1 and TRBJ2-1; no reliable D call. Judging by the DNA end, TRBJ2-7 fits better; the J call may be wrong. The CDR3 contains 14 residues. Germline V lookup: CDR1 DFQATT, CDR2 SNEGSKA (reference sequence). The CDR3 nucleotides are TGCAGTGCTATCTTTGCGGTAGCTTTTAACGAGCAGTACTTC. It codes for CSAIFAVAFNEQYF.

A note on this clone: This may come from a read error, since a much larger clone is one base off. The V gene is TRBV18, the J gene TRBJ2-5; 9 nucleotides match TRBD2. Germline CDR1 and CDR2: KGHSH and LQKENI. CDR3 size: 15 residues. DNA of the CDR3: TGTGCCAGCTCACCACTAGCGGGGGACCAAGAGATCCAGTACTTC. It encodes CASSPLAGDQEIQYF.

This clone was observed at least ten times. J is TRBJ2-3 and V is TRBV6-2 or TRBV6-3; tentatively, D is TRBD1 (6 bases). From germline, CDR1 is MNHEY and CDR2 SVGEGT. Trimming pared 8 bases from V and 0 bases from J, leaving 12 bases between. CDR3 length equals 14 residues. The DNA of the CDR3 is TGTGCCAGCGAAGAAACAGGGAGCACAGATACGCAGTATTTT. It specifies CASEETGSTDTQYF.

In nucleotides, the CDR3 is TGTGCCAGCAGCACCCGGGACAGGGGTCACGAGCAGTACTTC. It yields the protein CASSTRDRGHEQYF. The chain uses TRBV7-2 and TRBJ2-7, with 10 nucleotides matching TRBD1. Germline CDR1 is SGHTA and CDR2 is FQGNSA. This CDR3 is built from 14 residues. Trimming removed 5 bases from V and 5 bases from J; junction bases left unmatched: 6. Filled out from reference TRBV7-2 and TRBJ2-7, the complete variable domain reads GAGVSQSPSNKVTEKGKDVELRCDPISGHTALYWYRQSLGQGLEFLIYFQGNSAPDKSGLPSDRFSAERTGGSVSTLTIQRTQQEDSAVYLCASSTRDRGHEQYFGPGTRLTVT.

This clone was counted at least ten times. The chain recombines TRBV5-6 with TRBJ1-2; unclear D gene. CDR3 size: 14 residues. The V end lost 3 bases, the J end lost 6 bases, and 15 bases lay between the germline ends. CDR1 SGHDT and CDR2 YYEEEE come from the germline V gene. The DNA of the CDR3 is TGTGCCAGCAGCTGGGAACGGACTGCCGATGGCTACACCTTC. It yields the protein CASSWERTADGYTF.

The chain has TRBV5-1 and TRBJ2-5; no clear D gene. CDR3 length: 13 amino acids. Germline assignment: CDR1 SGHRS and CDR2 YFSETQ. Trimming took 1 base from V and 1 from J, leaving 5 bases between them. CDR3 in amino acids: CASSLRPQETQYF. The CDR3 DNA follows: TGCGCCAGCAGCTTGAGGCCCCAAGAGACCCAGTACTTC. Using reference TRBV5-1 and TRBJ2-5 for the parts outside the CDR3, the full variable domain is KAGVTQTPRYLIKTRGQQVTLSCSPISGHRSVSWYQQTPGQGLQFLFEYFSETQRNKGNFPGRFSGRQFSNSRSEMNVSTLELGDSALYLCASSLRPQETQYFGPGTRLLVL.

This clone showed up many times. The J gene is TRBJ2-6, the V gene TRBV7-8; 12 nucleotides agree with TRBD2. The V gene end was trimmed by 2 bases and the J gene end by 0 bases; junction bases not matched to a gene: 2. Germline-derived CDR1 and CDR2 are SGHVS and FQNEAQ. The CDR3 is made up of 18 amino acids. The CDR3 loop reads CASSLRLAGDSGANVLTF. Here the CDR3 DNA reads TGTGCCAGCAGCTTAAGACTAGCGGGAGACTCTGGGGCCAACGTCCTGACTTTC.

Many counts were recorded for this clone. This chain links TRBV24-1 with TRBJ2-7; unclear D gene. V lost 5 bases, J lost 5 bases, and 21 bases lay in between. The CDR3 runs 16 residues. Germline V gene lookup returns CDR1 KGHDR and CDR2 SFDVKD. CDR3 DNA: TGTGCCACCAGTGGGCAGTCTGGCCAGGTTGGCGACGAGCAGTACTTC. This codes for CATSGQSGQVGDEQYF.

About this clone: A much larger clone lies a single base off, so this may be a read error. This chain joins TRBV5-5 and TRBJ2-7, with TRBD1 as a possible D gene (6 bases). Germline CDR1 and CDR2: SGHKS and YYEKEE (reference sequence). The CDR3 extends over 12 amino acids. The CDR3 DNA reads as TGTTCCAGCAGCCCCCCGTCGGACAGTCCCCTCTTC. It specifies CSSSPPSDSPLF.